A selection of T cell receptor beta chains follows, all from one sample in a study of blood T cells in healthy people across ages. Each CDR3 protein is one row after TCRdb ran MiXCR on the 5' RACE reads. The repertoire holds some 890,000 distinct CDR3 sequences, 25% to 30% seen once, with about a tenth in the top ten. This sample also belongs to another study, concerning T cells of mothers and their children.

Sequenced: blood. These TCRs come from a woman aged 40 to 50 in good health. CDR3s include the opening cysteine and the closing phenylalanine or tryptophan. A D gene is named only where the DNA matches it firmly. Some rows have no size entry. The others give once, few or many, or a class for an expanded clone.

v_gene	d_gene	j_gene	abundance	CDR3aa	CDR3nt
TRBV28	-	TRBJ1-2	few	CASSFLLGGGYGYTF	TGTGCCAGCAGTTTCCTCCTTGGGGGGGGCTATGGCTACACCTTC
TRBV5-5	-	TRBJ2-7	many	CASSLEEGTYSYEQYF	TGTGCCAGCAGCTTGGAGGAAGGGACATATTCCTACGAGCAGTACTTC
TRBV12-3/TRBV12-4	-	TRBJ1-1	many	CASSLEENTEAFF	TGTGCCAGCAGTTTGGAGGAGAACACTGAAGCTTTCTTT
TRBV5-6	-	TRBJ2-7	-	CASSFRDWGREQYF	TGTGCCAGCAGCTTCAGGGATTGGGGTCGCGAGCAGTACTTC
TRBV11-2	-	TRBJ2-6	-	CASSLYSFGANVLTF	TGTGCCAGCAGCTTATACAGCTTTGGGGCCAACGTCCTGACTTTC
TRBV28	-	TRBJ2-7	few	CASSPRSLSYEQYF	TGTGCCAGCAGTCCCAGGTCACTTTCCTACGAGCAGTACTTC
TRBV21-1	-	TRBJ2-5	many	CASSKETQYF	TGTGCCAGCAGCAAAGAGACCCAGTACTTC
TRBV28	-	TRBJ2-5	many	CASSPGTSETQYF	TGTGCCAGCAGTCCGGGGACATCGGAGACCCAGTACTTC
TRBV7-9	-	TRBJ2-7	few	CASSLTIESSYEQYF	TGTGCCAGCAGCTTAACCATCGAGAGCTCCTACGAGCAGTACTTC
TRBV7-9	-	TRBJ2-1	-	CASGGDIAGREQFF	TGTGCCAGCGGCGGGGATATCGCGGGGAGGGAGCAGTTCTTC
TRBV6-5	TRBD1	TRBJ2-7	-	CASSYDRGGGEQYF	TGTGCCAGCAGTTACGACAGGGGAGGTGGCGAGCAGTACTTC